This passage covers 16 T cell receptor beta chains from one sample sequenced in a study of early T cells in non-severe SARS-CoV-2 infection. TCRdb called the 5' RACE reads again in MiXCR, with one record for every CDR3 protein. The sample has 15,000 to 20,000 distinct CDR3 sequences; about 5% are singletons. Sequencing was performed on whole blood, taken at baseline. These TCRs come from an adult who was a healthcare worker with PCR-confirmed SARS-CoV-2 infection or an uninfected control (not recorded which).

This clonotype was counted ten times or more. The V call is TRBV5-6, the J call TRBJ1-5; 7 nucleotides agree with TRBD1. Per the germline V gene, CDR1 is SGHDT and CDR2 is YYEEEE. With V trimmed by 2 bases and J by 2 bases, 7 bases remained unmatched. The length of the CDR3 is 16 residues. The CDR3 loop is CASSFSGQSRNQPQHF. CDR3 DNA sequence: TGTGCCAGCAGCTTTTCGGGACAGTCGCGCAATCAGCCCCAGCATTTT.

A few counts support this clonotype. The chain has TRBV7-2 and TRBJ1-2; 10 bases map to TRBD1. The CDR3 is made up of 14 amino acids. The germline CDR1 and CDR2 sequences are SGHTA and FQGNSA. The J segment lost 3 bases and the V segment lost 5 bases, leaving 3 bases of the junction unmatched. CDR3 region: CASSPGTGDYGYTF. The CDR3 bases are TGTGCCAGCAGCCCCGGGACAGGGGACTATGGCTACACCTTC. The complete variable domain, with remaining parts taken from reference TRBV7-2 and TRBJ1-2, reads GAGVSQSPSNKVTEKGKDVELRCDPISGHTALYWYRQSLGQGLEFLIYFQGNSAPDKSGLPSDRFSAERTGGSVSTLTIQRTQQEDSAVYLCASSPGTGDYGYTFGSGTRLTVV.

This clonotype was observed many times. V usage is TRBV7-9 and J usage is TRBJ2-3; 8 bases are a match to TRBD2. CDR1 SEHNR and CDR2 FQNEAQ come from the germline V gene (reference sequence). Trimming took 5 bases from V and 1 from J; bases not matched to a gene: 2. There are 14 residues in the CDR3. The CDR3 sequence is CASSKTSGTDTQYF. CDR3 sequence (DNA): TGTGCCAGCAGCAAGACTAGCGGCACAGATACGCAGTATTTT.

This clonotype appeared many times. The CDR3 DNA reads as TGTGCCAGCAGGAATTCCTATTCGAACACCGGGGAGCTGTTTTTT. Its translation is CASRNSYSNTGELFF. The V and J genes are TRBV6-5 and TRBJ2-2; D is unresolved. CDR3 length: 15 residues. Germline V lookup: CDR1 MNHEY, CDR2 SVGAGI. Trimming removed 6 bases from V and 0 bases from J, with 11 bases in between.

This clonotype was found many times. CDR3 sequence (DNA): TGTGCCAGCAGCATGCCGGACCGGGATACGCAGTATTTT. The encoded protein is CASSMPDRDTQYF. The chain links TRBV3-1 to TRBJ2-3; D gene unclear. Germline CDR1 and CDR2: LGHDT and YNNKEL (reference sequence). Between the trimmed V and J ends, which lost 5 bases and 6 bases, there was a span of 12 bases. The CDR3 runs 13 residues.

This clonotype occurred a few times. V gene TRBV3-1 combines with J gene TRBJ1-1; TRBD1 aligns across 8 bases. CDR1 and CDR2 from the germline V gene are LGHDT and YNNKEL (reference sequence). This CDR3 contains 18 residues. V shed 4 bases, J shed 0 bases, and the junction held 13 bases outside the gene matches. CDR3 bases: TGTGCCAGCAGCCCGTTTGCCAGGGGGCTCTCGATGAACACTGAAGCTTTCTTT. As protein: CASSPFARGLSMNTEAFF.

This clonotype was recorded once. Possible read error: a much larger clone is one base away. The genes are TRBV3-1 and TRBJ2-1; D remains ambiguous. The CDR3 spans 13 residues. Germline V gene data show CDR1 as LGHDT and CDR2 as YNNKEL (reference sequence). V lost 5 bases and J lost 10, with 15 bases in between. As DNA, the CDR3 is TGTGCCAGCAGCTCCCCCTTGGTCGGAGAGCAGTTCTTC. This sequence encodes CASSSPLVGEQFF.

This clonotype was recorded at least ten times. This rearrangement joins TRBV7-2 to TRBJ2-7, with TRBD1 as a possible D gene (5 bases). CDR3 size: 15 residues. Germline assignment: CDR1 SGHTA and CDR2 FQGNSA. V was trimmed by 1 base and J by 4 bases, leaving 14 bases between them. The CDR3 is CASSLVVDRNYEQYF. CDR3 sequence (DNA): TGTGCCAGCAGCTTAGTGGTCGACAGAAATTACGAGCAGTACTTC. The full variable domain, with the rest looked up from reference TRBV7-2 and TRBJ2-7, is GAGVSQSPSNKVTEKGKDVELRCDPISGHTALYWYRQSLGQGLEFLIYFQGNSAPDKSGLPSDRFSAERTGGSVSTLTIQRTQQEDSAVYLCASSLVVDRNYEQYFGPGTRLTVT.

This clonotype was seen many times. The chain employs TRBV12-3 or TRBV12-4 and TRBJ2-1, with 11 nucleotides matching TRBD1. Trimming cost V 6 bases and J 3 bases; bases outside gene matches: 4. This CDR3 spans 15 amino acids. In DNA, the CDR3 is TGTGCCAGCAGGATAGGGACAGGGGGCTACAATGAGCAGTTCTTC. Its translation: CASRIGTGGYNEQFF.

V gene TRBV29-1 combines with J gene TRBJ2-5; TRBD1 aligns across 8 bases. The CDR3 has 12 residues. Germline-derived CDR1 and CDR2 are SQVTM and ANQGSEA. V dropped 6 bases and J dropped 4; count of bases not matched to a gene: 4. Written as DNA, the CDR3 is TGCAGCGTCGGACAGGGTGGAGAGACCCAGTACTTC. Translation gives CSVGQGGETQYF.

This clonotype came up many times. The V and J genes are TRBV18 and TRBJ1-2; D is ambiguous. This CDR3 has 13 amino acids. Germline CDR1 and CDR2: KGHSH and LQKENI. Between the trimmed V and J ends, which lost 3 bases and 8 bases, there was a span of 13 bases. CDR3 region: CASSPKDRGGYTF. CDR3 DNA: TGTGCCAGCTCACCCAAGGACCGGGGAGGCTACACCTTC.

There are a few counts of this clonotype. The CDR3 sequence: CSAGLDYGYTF. DNA of the CDR3: TGCAGCGCCGGACTAGACTATGGCTACACCTTC. This rearrangement joins TRBV29-1 to TRBJ1-2; the D is unclear. Per germline, CDR1 SQVTM and CDR2 ANQGSEA. The V gene lost 7 bases and the J gene lost 3 bases, with 9 bases spanning the gap. The CDR3 contains 11 residues. Variable domain in full (rest from reference TRBV29-1 and TRBJ1-2): SAVISQKPSRDICQRGTSLTIQCQVDSQVTMMFWYRQQPGQSLTLIATANQGSEATYESGFVIDKFPISRPNLTFSTLTVSNMSPEDSSIYLCSAGLDYGYTFGSGTRLTVV.

The genes are TRBV29-1 and TRBJ1-2; D remains unclear. Trimming pared 4 bases from V and 1 base from J, leaving 7 bases between. The CDR3 is 12 residues long. The V gene's germline CDR1 is SQVTM and CDR2 ANQGSEA. CDR3 amino acids: CSVAYNNYGYTF. As DNA, the CDR3 is TGCAGCGTTGCGTACAATAACTATGGCTACACCTTC.

The chain employs TRBV7-2 and TRBJ2-2; D may match TRBD1 or TRBD2 (7 bases each). Per germline, CDR1 SGHTA and CDR2 FQGNSA. The CDR3 sequence is 15 residues long. V lost 5 bases and J 5 bases, leaving 15 bases between the germline ends. DNA of the CDR3: TGTGCCAGCAGCCTCAGACAGGGAGGGACCGGGGAGCTGTTTTTT. Amino acids: CASSLRQGGTGELFF.

This chain uses TRBV6-2 or TRBV6-3 with TRBJ2-7, with 7 bases fitting TRBD1. Germline loops: CDR1 MNHEY, CDR2 SVGEGT. With V trimmed by 6 bases and J by 3 bases, 8 bases remained unmatched. This CDR3 contains 14 residues. The CDR3 reads CASSPTRTGYEQYF. For the CDR3, the DNA is TGTGCCAGCAGCCCCACTCGGACAGGCTACGAGCAGTACTTC.

This clonotype has at least ten counts. The chain is built from TRBV18 and TRBJ1-1; D not resolved. CDR1 and CDR2 (germline): KGHSH, LQKENI. Trimming took off 5 bases at V and 5 bases at J, with 18 bases between the two ends. The CDR3 is made up of 15 amino acids. CDR3 residues: CASSSNLETRTEAFF. In DNA, the CDR3 is TGTGCCAGCTCATCAAATCTCGAGACGAGGACTGAAGCTTTCTTT.